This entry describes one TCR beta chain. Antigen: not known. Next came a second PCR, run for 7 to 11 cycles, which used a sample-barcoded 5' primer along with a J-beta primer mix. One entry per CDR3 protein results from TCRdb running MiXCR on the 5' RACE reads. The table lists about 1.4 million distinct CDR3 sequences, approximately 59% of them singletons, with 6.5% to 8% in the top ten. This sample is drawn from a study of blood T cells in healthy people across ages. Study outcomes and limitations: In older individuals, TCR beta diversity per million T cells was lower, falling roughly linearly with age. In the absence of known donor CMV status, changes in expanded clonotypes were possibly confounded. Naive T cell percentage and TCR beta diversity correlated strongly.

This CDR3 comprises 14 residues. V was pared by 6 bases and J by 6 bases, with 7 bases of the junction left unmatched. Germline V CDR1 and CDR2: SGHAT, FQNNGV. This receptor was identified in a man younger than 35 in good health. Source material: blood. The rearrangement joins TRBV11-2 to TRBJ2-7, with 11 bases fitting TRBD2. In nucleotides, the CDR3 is TGTGCCAGCAGTTCATCCGGGACTAGCGGCGAGCAGTACTTC. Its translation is CASSSSGTSGEQYF. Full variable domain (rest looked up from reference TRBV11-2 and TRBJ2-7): EAGVAQSPRYKIIEKRQSVAFWCNPISGHATLYWYQQILGQGPKLLIQFQNNGVVDDSQLPKDRFSAERLKGVDSTLKIQPAKLEDSAVYLCASSSSGTSGEQYFGPGTRLTVT.